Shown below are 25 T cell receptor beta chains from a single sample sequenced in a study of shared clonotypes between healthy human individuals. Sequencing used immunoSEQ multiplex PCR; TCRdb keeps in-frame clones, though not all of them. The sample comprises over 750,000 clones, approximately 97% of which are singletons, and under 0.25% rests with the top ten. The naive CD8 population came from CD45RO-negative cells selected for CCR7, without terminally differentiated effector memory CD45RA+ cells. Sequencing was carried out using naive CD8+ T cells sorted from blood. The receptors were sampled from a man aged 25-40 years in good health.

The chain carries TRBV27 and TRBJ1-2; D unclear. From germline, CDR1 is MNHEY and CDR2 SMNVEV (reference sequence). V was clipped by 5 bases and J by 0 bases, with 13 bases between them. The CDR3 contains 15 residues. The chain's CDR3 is CASSPFFGANYGYTF. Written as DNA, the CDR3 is TGTGCCAGCAGTCCATTCTTCGGAGCTAACTATGGCTACACCTTC.

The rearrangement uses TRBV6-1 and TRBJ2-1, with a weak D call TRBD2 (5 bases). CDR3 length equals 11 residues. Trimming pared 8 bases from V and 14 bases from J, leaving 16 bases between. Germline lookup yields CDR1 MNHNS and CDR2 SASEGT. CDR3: CASRDYPGEFF. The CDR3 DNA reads TGTGCCAGCCGAGACTATCCCGGAGAGTTCTTC.

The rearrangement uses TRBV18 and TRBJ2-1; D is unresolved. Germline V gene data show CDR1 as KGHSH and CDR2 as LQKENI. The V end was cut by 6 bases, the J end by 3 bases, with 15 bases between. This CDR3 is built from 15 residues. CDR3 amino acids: CASSPQEGNYNEQFF. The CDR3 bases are TGTGCCAGCTCCCCCCAGGAAGGTAACTACAATGAGCAGTTCTTC.

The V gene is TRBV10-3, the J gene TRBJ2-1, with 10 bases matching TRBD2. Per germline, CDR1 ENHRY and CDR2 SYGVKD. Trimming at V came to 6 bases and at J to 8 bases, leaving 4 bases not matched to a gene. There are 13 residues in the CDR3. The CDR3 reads CAIRPSGSDEQFF. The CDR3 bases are TGTGCCATCAGGCCTAGCGGGAGTGATGAGCAGTTCTTC.

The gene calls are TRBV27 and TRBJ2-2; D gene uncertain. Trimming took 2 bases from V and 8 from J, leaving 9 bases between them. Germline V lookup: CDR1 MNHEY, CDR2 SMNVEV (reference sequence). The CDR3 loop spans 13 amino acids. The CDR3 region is CASSLRTVGELFF. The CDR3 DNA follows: TGTGCCAGCAGTTTAAGGACGGTGGGGGAGCTGTTTTTT.

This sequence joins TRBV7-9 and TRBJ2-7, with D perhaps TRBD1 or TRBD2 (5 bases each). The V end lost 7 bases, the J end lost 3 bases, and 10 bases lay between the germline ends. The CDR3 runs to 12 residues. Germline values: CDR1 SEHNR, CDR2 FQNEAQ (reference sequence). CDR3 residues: CASKGTGYEQYF. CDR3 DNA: TGTGCCAGCAAGGGGACGGGCTACGAGCAGTACTTC.

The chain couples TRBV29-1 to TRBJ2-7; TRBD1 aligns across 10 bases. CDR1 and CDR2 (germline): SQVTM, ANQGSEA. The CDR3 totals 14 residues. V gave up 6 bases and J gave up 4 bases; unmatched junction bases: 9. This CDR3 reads CSVQLGTGAYEQYF. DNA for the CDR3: TGCAGCGTCCAATTGGGGACAGGGGCGTACGAGCAGTACTTC.

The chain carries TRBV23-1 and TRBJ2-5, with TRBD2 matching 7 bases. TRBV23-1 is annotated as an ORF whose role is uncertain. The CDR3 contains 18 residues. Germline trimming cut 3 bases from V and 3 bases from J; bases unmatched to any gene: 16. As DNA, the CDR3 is TGCGCCAGCAGTCATGAAGGGAATAGCGGGTTTTCCAAAGAGACCCAGTACTTC. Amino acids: CASSHEGNSGFSKETQYF.

The CDR3 sequence is CASLGALDGGYTF. Written as DNA, the CDR3 is TGTGCCAGTTTGGGGGCCCTGGATGGTGGCTACACCTTC. V gene TRBV9 combines with J gene TRBJ1-2; D is perhaps TRBD1 (6 bases). CDR1 and CDR2 (germline): SGDLS, YYNGEE. The CDR3 has 13 residues. The V end lost 8 bases, the J end lost 7 bases, and 18 bases lay between the germline ends.

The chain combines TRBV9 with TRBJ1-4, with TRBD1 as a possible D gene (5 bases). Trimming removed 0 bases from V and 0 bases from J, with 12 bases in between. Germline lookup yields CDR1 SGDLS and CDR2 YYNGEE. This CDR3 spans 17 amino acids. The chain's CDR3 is CASSVAREIATNEKLFF. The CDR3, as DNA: TGTGCCAGCAGCGTAGCCAGGGAAATTGCAACTAATGAAAAACTGTTTTTT.

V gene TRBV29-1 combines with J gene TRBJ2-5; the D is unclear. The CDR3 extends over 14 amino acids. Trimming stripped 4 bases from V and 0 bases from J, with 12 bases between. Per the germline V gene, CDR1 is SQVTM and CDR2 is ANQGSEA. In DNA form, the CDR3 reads TGCAGCGTTGCGGGTGTCGCAAACCAAGAGACCCAGTACTTC. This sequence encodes CSVAGVANQETQYF.

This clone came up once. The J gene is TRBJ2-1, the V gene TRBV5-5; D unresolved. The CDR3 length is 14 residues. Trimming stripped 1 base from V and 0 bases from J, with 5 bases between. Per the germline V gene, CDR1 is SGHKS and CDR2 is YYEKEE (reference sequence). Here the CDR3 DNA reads TGTGCCAGCAGCTTGCCTAGCTCCTACAATGAGCAGTTCTTC. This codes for CASSLPSSYNEQFF.

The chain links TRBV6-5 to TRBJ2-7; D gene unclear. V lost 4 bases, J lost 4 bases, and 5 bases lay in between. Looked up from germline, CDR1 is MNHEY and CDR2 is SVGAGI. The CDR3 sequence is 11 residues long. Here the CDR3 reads CASSFLYEQYF. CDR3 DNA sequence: TGTGCCAGCAGTTTCCTTTACGAGCAGTACTTC.

The CDR3 DNA sequence: TGTGCCAGCATCCCCCCCGGACTAGCGGGAGGAGGGGATACGCAGTATTTT. As protein: CASIPPGLAGGGDTQYF. V usage is TRBV7-9 and J usage is TRBJ2-3; 14 nucleotides match TRBD2. Germline V gives CDR1 SEHNR, CDR2 FQNEAQ (reference sequence). The CDR3 spans 17 residues. V trimming: 7 bases; J trimming: 6 bases; junction bases outside the gene matches: 12.

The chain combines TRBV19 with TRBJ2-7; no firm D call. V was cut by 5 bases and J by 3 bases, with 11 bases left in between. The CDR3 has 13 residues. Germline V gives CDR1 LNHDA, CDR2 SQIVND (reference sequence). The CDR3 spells CASSFAGFYEQYF. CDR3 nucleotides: TGTGCCAGTAGTTTTGCTGGGTTCTACGAGCAGTACTTC.

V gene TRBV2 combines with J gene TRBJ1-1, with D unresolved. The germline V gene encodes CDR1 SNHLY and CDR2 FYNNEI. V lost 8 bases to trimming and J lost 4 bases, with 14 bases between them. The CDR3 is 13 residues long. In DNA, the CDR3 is TGTGCCAGCCGACGGGGTGCGGGCACTGAAGCTTTCTTT. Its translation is CASRRGAGTEAFF. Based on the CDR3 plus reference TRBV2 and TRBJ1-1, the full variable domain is EPEVTQTPSHQVTQMGQEVILRCVPISNHLYFYWYRQILGQKVEFLVSFYNNEISEKSEIFDDQFSVERPDGSNFTLKIRSTKLEDSAMYFCASRRGAGTEAFFGQGTRLTVV.

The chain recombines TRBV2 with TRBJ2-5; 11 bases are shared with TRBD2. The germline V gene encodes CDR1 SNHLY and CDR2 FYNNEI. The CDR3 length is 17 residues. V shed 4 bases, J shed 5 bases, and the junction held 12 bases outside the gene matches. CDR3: CASSVLAGEGPGETQYF. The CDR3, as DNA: TGTGCCAGCAGTGTACTAGCGGGAGAGGGTCCCGGTGAGACCCAGTACTTC.

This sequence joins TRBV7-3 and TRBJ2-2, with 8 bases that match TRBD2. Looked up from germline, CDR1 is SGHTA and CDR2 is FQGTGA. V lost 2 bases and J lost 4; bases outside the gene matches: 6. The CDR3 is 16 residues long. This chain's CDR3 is CASSLAGGYFTGELFF. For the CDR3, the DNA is TGTGCCAGCAGCTTAGCGGGAGGATATTTCACCGGGGAGCTGTTTTTT.

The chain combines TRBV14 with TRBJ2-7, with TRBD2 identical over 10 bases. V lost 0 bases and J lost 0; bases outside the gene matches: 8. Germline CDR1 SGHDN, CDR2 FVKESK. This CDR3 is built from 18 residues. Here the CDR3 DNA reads TGTGCCAGCAGCCAAGACGGACTAGCGGATTATAGCTCCTACGAGCAGTACTTC. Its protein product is CASSQDGLADYSSYEQYF.

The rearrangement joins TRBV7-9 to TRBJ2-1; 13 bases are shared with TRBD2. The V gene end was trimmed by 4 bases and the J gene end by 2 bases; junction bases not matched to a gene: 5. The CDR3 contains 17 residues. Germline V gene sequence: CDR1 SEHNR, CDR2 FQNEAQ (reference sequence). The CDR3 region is CASSSGLAGLTYNEQFF. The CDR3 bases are TGTGCCAGCAGCTCGGGACTAGCGGGACTTACCTACAATGAGCAGTTCTTC.

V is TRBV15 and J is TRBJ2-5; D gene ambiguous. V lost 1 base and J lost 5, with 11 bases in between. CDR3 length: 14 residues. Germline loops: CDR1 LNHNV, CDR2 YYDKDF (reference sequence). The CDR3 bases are TGTGCCACCAGCAGAGTGGCGGCGGCGGAGACCCAGTACTTC. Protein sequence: CATSRVAAAETQYF.

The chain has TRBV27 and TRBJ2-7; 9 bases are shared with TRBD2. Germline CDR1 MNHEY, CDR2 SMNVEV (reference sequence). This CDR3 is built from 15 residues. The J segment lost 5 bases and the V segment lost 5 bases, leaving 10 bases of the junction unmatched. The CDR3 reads CASSILGREGNEQYF. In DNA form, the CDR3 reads TGTGCCAGCAGTATTCTGGGGCGGGAGGGCAACGAGCAGTACTTC.

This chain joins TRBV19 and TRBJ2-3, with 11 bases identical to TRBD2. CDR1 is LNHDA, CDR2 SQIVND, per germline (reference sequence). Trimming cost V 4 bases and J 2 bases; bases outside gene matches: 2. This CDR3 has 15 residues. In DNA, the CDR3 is TGTGCCAGTAGTACACTAGCGGGAGACACAGATACGCAGTATTTT. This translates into CASSTLAGDTDTQYF. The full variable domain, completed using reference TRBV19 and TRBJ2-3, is DGGITQSPKYLFRKEGQNVTLSCEQNLNHDAMYWYRQDPGQGLRLIYYSQIVNDFQKGDIAEGYSVSREKKESFPLTVTSAQKNPTAFYLCASSTLAGDTDTQYFGPGTRLTVL.

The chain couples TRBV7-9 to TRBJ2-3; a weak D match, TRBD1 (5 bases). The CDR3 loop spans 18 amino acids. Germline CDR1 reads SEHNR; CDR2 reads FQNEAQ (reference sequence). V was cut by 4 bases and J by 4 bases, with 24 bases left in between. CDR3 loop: CASSYSHQGVGWADTQYF. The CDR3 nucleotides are TGTGCCAGCAGCTACAGCCATCAGGGTGTTGGGTGGGCAGATACGCAGTATTTT.

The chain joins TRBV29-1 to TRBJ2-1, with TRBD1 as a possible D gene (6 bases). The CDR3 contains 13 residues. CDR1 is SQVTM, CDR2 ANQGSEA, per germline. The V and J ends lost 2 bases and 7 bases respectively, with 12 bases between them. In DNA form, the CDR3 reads TGCAGCGTTGAACCGGACAGTAGGAATGAGCAGTTCTTC. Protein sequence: CSVEPDSRNEQFF.